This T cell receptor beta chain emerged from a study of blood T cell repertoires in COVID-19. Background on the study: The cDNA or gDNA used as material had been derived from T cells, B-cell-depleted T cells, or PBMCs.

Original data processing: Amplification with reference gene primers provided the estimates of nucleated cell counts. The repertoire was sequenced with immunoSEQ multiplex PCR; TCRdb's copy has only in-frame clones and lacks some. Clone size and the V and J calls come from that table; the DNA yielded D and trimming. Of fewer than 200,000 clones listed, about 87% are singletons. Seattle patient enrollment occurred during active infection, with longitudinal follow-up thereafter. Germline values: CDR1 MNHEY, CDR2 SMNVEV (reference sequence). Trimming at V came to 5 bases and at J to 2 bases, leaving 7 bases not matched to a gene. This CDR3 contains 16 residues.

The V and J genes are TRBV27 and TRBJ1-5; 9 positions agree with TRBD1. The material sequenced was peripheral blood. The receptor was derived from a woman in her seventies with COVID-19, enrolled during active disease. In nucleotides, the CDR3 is TGTGCCAGCAGTATCCGGACAGGGGATGGCAATCAGCCCCAGCATTTT. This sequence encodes CASSIRTGDGNQPQHF.